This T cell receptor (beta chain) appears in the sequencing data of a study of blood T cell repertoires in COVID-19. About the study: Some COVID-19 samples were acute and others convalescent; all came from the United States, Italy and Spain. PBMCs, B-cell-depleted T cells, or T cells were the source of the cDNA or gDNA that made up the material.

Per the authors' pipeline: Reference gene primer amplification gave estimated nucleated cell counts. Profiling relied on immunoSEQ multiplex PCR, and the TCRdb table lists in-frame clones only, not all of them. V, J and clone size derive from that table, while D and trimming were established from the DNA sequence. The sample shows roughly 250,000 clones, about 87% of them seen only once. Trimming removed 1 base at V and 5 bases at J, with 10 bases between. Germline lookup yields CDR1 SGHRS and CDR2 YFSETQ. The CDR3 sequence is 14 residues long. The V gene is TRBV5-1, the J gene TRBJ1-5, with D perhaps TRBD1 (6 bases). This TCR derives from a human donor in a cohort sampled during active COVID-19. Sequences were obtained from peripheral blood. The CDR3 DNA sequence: TGCGCCAGCAGCTTGACAGGGATTGATCAGCCCCAGCATTTT. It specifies CASSLTGIDQPQHF.